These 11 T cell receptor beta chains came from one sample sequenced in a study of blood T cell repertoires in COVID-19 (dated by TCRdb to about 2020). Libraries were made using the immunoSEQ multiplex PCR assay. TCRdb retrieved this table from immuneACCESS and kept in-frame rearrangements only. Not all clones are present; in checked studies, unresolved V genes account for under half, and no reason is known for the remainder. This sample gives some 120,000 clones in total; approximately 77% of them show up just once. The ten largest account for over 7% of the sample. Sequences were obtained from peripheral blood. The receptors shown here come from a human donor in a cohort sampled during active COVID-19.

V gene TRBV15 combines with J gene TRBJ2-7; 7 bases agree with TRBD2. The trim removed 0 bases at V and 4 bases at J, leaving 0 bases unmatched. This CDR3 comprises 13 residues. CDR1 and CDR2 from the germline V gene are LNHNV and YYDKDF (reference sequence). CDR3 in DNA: TGTGCCACCAGCAGAGAGGGGGGGTACGAGCAGTACTTC. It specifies CATSREGGYEQYF.

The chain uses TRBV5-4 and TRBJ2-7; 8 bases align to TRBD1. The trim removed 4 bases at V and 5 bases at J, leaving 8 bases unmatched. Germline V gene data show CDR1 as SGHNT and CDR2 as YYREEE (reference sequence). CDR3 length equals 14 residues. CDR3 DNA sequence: TGTGCCAGCAGCCGCGGACAGGGAGTCGACGAGCAGTACTTC. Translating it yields CASSRGQGVDEQYF.

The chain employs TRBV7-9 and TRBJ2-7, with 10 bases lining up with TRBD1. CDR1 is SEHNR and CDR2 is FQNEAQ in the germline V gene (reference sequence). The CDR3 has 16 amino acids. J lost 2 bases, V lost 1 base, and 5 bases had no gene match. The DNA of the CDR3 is TGTGCCAGCAGCTTAGTGGGGGGACAGGGGACCTACGAGCAGTACTTC. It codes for CASSLVGGQGTYEQYF.

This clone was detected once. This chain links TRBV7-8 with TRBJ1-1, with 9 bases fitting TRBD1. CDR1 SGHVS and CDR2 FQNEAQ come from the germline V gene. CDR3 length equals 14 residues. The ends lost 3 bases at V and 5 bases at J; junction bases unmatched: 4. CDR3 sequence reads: CASSFRDRETEAFF. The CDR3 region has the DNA TGTGCCAGCAGCTTCCGGGACAGGGAAACTGAAGCTTTCTTT.

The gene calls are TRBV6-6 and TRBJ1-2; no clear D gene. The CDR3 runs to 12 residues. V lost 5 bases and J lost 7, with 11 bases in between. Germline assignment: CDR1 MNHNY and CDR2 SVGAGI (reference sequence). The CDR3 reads CASSRGSRGYTF. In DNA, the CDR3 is TGTGCCAGCAGTCGAGGGAGCCGTGGCTACACCTTC.

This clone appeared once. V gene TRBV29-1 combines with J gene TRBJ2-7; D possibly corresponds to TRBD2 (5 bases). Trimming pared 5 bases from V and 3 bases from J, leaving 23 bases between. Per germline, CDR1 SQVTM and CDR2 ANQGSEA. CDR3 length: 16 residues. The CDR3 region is CSVICPREAADYEQYF. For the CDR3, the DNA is TGCAGCGTTATCTGCCCCCGGGAAGCGGCAGACTACGAGCAGTACTTC.

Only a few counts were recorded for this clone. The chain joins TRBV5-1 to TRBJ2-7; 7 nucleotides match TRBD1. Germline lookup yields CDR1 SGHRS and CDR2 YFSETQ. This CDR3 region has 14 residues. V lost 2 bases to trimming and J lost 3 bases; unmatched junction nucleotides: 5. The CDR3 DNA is TGCGCCAGCAGCTTAAGGACAGGACACTACGAGCAGTACTTC. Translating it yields CASSLRTGHYEQYF.

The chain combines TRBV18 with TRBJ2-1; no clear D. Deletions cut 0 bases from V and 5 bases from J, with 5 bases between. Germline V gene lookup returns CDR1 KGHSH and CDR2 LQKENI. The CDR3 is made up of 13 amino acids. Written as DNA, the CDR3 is TGTGCCAGCTCACCACCGAGGAACAATGAGCAGTTCTTC. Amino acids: CASSPPRNNEQFF. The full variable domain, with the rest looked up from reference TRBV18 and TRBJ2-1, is NAGVMQNPRHLVRRRGQEARLRCSPMKGHSHVYWYRQLPEEGLKFMVYLQKENIIDESGMPKERFSAEFPKEGPSILRIQQVVRGDSAAYFCASSPPRNNEQFFGPGTRLTVL.

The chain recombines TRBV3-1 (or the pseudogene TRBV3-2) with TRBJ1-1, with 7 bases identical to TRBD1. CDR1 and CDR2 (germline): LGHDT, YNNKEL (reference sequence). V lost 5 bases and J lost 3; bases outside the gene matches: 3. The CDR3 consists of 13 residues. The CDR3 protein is CASSDRAYTEAFF. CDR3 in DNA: TGTGCCAGCAGCGACAGGGCATACACTGAAGCTTTCTTT.

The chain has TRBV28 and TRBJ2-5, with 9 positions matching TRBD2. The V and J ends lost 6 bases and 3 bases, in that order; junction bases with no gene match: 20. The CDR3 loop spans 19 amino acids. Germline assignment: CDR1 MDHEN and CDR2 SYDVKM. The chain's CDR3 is CASSPSSLASGIQEETQYF. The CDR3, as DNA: TGTGCCAGCAGCCCCTCCTCCCTGGCTAGCGGGATACAGGAAGAGACCCAGTACTTC. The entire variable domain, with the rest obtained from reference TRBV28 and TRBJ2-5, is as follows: DVKVTQSSRYLVKRTGEKVFLECVQDMDHENMFWYRQDPGLGLRLIYFSYDVKMKEKGDIPEGYSVSREKKERFSLILESASTNQTSMYLCASSPSSLASGIQEETQYFGPGTRLLVL.

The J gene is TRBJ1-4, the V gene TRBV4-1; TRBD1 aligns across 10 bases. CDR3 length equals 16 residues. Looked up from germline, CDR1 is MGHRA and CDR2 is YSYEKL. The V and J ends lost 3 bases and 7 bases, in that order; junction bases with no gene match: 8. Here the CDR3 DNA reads TGCGCCAGCAGCCACCGCGGGACAGGGGCCGGTGAAAAACTGTTTTTT. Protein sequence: CASSHRGTGAGEKLFF.